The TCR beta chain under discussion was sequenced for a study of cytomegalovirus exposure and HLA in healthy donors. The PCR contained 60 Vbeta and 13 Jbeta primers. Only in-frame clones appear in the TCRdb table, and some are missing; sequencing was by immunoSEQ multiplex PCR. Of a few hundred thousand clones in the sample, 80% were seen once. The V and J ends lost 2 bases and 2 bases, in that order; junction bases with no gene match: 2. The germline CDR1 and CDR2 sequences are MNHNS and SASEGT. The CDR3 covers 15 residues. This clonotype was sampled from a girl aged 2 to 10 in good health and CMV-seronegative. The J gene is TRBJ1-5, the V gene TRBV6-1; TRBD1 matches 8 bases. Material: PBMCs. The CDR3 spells CASSELTGGNQPQHF. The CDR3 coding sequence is TGTGCCAGCAGTGAACTGACAGGGGGCAATCAGCCCCAGCATTTT.